The clone carrying this TCR beta chain was seen a few times. The target antigen is unknown. V was pared by 2 bases and J by 3 bases, with 12 bases between. Germline CDR1 and CDR2: MNHNY and SVGAGI (reference sequence). This CDR3 contains 15 residues. This sample is part of a study of CD8+CD57+ T cells in acquired aplastic anemia. Profiling that covered TCR beta VDJ and CDR3 relied on genomic DNA as its template. Each CDR3 protein gets one entry after TCRdb re-called the reads with MiXCR. The table includes about 20,000 distinct CDR3 sequences, 30% to 40% detected once. Before being chosen for sequencing, patients had shown CD8+CD57+ cell expansion by flow cytometry. Bead enrichment of CD8+CD57+ cells gave a mean 1.6 ug DNA. Study-wide findings and caveats: Found in both controls and patients were 25 to 35 CD8+ CDR3 sequences. Statistical testing detected no significant gap in CD8+ Simpson's diversity between patients and controls. Among patients, total CD4+ and CD8+ pools exceeded CD8+CD57+ cells in diversity.

The chain is built from TRBV6-6 and TRBJ2-3, with D maybe TRBD2 (5 bases). The sequence was obtained from a human donor with aplastic anemia. Sequenced sample: CD8+CD57+ T cells sorted from PBMCs. Described subset: bead-enriched CD8+CD57+ effector memory T cells from SAA patients. In nucleotides, the CDR3 is TGTGCCAGCAGTTACAAAAGGACTGTGACAGATACGCAGTATTTT. It yields the protein CASSYKRTVTDTQYF.